Here is one TCR beta chain with its context. Antigen unknown. The data belong to a study of shared clonotypes between healthy human individuals. General study results and limits: Rarefaction showed sorted-subset sequencing was incomplete despite large depth.

At deep level, the assay was performed. TCRdb's copy holds only in-frame clones and misses some; the assay was immunoSEQ multiplex PCR. This sample has approximately 530,000 clones; about 96% occur once, and the top ten carry less than 0.06%. Sequencing was done on a sample of naive CD4+ T cells sorted from blood. The subset is: CD45RA+ positively selected. The sequence was obtained from a woman in her twenties or thirties in good health.

This chain's CDR3 is CASSQSVLEGTDTQYF. The CDR3 nucleotides read TGCGCCAGCAGTCAATCGGTTTTGGAGGGAACAGATACGCAGTATTTT. V usage is TRBV23-1 and J usage is TRBJ2-3; the D gene is possibly TRBD2 (6 bases). TRBV23-1 is classed as an ORF, of uncertain function. This CDR3 is 16 amino acids long. V lost 0 bases to trimming and J lost 3 bases, with 13 bases between them.